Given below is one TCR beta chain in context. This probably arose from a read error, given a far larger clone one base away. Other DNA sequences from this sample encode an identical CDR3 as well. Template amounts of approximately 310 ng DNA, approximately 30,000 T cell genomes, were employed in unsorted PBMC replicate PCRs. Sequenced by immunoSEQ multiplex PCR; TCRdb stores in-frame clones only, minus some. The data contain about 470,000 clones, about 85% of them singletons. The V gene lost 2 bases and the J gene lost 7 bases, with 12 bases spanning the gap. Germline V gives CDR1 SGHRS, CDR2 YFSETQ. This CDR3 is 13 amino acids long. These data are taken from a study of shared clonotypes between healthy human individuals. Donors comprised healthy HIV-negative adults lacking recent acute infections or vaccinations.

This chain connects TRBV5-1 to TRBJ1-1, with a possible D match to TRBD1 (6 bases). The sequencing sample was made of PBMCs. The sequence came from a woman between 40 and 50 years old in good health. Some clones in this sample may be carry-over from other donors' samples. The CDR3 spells CASSLRGGLEAFF. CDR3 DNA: TGCGCCAGCAGCTTACGTGGGGGCCTTGAAGCTTTCTTT. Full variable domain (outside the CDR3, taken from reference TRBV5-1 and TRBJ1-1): KAGVTQTPRYLIKTRGQQVTLSCSPISGHRSVSWYQQTPGQGLQFLFEYFSETQRNKGNFPGRFSGRQFSNSRSEMNVSTLELGDSALYLCASSLRGGLEAFFGQGTRLTVV.